The present TCR beta chain was sequenced within a study of OX40 agonist ivuxolimab in advanced cancers. The wider study: Patients were infused with ivuxolimab every 2 weeks at 0.01 to 10 mg/kg.

The table came from immunoSEQ multiplex PCR; TCRdb's copy has only in-frame clones and leaves some out. The table shows 35,000 or so clones, with roughly 80% occurring only once. CDR1 SGHVS and CDR2 FQNEAQ come from the germline V gene. This CDR3 has 16 amino acids. The germline V and J ends were trimmed by 2 bases and 4 bases, with 17 bases remaining between them. Autoimmune disease history or systemic immunosuppression disqualified patients. Sequencing was performed on CD4+ or CD8+ T cells sorted from blood, taken in a trial of the OX40 agonist ivuxolimab. This TCR derives from an adult with an advanced solid tumor such as melanoma, head and neck, liver or kidney cancer. V and J are TRBV7-8 and TRBJ1-1, with D hard to call. The CDR3 nucleotides are TGTGCCAGCAGCTTAAGGGTTGGAGTGAGAGGCACTGAAGCTTTCTTT. Its translation is CASSLRVGVRGTEAFF.